This T cell receptor (beta chain) derives from a study of shared clonotypes between healthy human individuals. Study-level results: The four-donor shared clonotypes exceeded non-shared clonotypes in generation probability, with non-shared ones scoring lower.

To note about this clone: The target antigen is unknown.

Germline V gives CDR1 SGHRS, CDR2 YFSETQ. This CDR3 comprises 14 residues. V lost 4 bases, J lost 7 bases, and 15 bases lay in between. Here immunoSEQ multiplex PCR was the method, and the copy in TCRdb shows in-frame clones only, minus some. The table has 2,100,000 or so clones, approximately 96% seen once. The chain is built from TRBV5-1 and TRBJ2-1; TRBD2 is a possible D gene (5 bases). The sequenced sample consisted of naive CD4+ T cells sorted from blood. Subset of the sample: CD45RA+ positively selected. This receptor was identified in a man between 18 and 35 years old in good health. This CDR3 reads CASSPPGGINEQFF. CDR3 in DNA: TGCGCCAGCAGCCCGCCCGGAGGAATAAATGAGCAGTTCTTC.